Listed here is a single T cell receptor beta chain. No antigen is known for it. The data stem from a study of response to subunit inactivated influenza vaccine. Findings and caveats of the study: It was suggested by the authors that few new T cells are recruited by each seasonal influenza vaccination.

In TCRdb, the RT-PCR reads were re-called with MiXCR into one record per CDR3 protein. Found here are fewer than 250,000 distinct CDR3 sequences, around an eighth of them singletons; the top ten hold about 25%. The ends were cut back, 4 bases at V and 3 bases at J, with 12 bases in the middle. In germline, CDR1 is LNHDA, CDR2 SQIVND (reference sequence). CDR3 length: 15 residues. The receptor's source is a man in his fifties who received an inactivated influenza vaccine. The chain employs TRBV19 and TRBJ2-2; D might be TRBD1 (6 bases). The input for sequencing was CD8+ T cells sorted from PBMCs, taken 5 days after vaccination. In DNA form, the CDR3 reads TGTGCCAGTAGTAGCGACAGGAGGTACACCGGGGAGCTGTTTTTT. Translated, it gives CASSSDRRYTGELFF. The full variable domain, rest sourced from reference TRBV19 and TRBJ2-2, is DGGITQSPKYLFRKEGQNVTLSCEQNLNHDAMYWYRQDPGQGLRLIYYSQIVNDFQKGDIAEGYSVSREKKESFPLTVTSAQKNPTAFYLCASSSDRRYTGELFFGEGSRLTVL.